Listed here is a single T cell receptor beta chain. Its antigen is unidentified. This related bone marrow graft donor gave peripheral blood on the day of marrow donation. CDR1 is WSHSY and CDR2 is SAAADI in the germline V gene. V gave up 3 bases and J gave up 6 bases, with 15 bases separating them. CDR3 length: 14 amino acids. This record comes from a study of T cells after posttransplantation cyclophosphamide. Overall study findings and caveats: Later post-transplant blood repertoires were often dominated by donor CD8+ memory clones. Blood and skin or GI T cell repertoires showed limited TRB overlap. After PTCy, TRB diversity resembled that of CNI/methotrexate controls.

The method was immunoSEQ multiplex PCR; TCRdb's version includes in-frame clones alone and lacks a portion of them. In the table there are some 13,000 clones, roughly 72% of which are singletons. The specimen sequenced was memory CD4+ T cells sorted from PBMCs. This receptor was identified in a man in his fifties or sixties. The chain is built from TRBV10-2 and TRBJ2-7; tentatively, D is TRBD1 (5 bases). CDR3 coding DNA: TGCGCCAGCAGTGATAGCAGGGCTGGTTCCGAGCAGTACTTC. The encoded protein is CASSDSRAGSEQYF.